Listed here are 25 T cell receptor beta chains from one sample, sequenced in a study of shared clonotypes between healthy human individuals (dated by TCRdb to about 2020). Receptor amplification or capture employed the immunoSEQ multiplex PCR assay. TCRdb carries this immuneACCESS record with in-frame sequences only. Its versions omit some clonotypes, under half of them owing to an unresolved V gene in the studies checked, with the rest unexplained. The sample includes fewer than 1.8 million clones, with approximately 98.5% observed a single time. The leading ten clones occupy roughly 0.35% of the sample. Sequencing was carried out using naive CD4+ T cells sorted from blood. Per the publication, the cell subset or site label means: CD45RA+ positively selected. The receptor source for this set is a man aged 25 to 45 in good health.

This clone was seen a single time. Distinct nucleotide sequences in the sample also encode this CDR3. V usage is TRBV25-1 and J usage is TRBJ1-1; D is ambiguous. This CDR3 comprises 12 residues. The ends were cut back, 4 bases at V and 0 bases at J, with 3 bases in the middle. The germline gives CDR1 MGHDK, CDR2 SYGVNS. The DNA of the CDR3 is TGTGCCAGCAGTGGAGTGAACACTGAAGCTTTCTTT. Its protein is CASSGVNTEAFF.

In the case of this clone: The sample has other DNA sequences that encode this CDR3 too. This chain connects TRBV5-1 to TRBJ2-3; D possibly uses TRBD1 or TRBD2 (5 bases each). The germline gives CDR1 SGHRS, CDR2 YFSETQ. CDR3 length equals 13 residues. Trimming left V 4 bases short and J 2 bases short, with 8 bases between. The CDR3 DNA reads TGCGCCAGCAGCCTAGGGACCACAGATACGCAGTATTTT. Residues: CASSLGTTDTQYF.

The chain combines TRBV28 with TRBJ2-7; D uncertain. Germline V lookup: CDR1 MDHEN, CDR2 SYDVKM. Trimming left V 2 bases short and J 0 bases short, with 8 bases between. CDR3 length: 14 residues. The CDR3 nucleotides are TGTGCCAGCAGTTTAGGCGGATACTCCTACGAGCAGTACTTC. Its protein is CASSLGGYSYEQYF.

This clone was picked up one time. V usage is TRBV5-4 and J usage is TRBJ2-5; D perhaps matches TRBD2 (6 bases). V shed 4 bases and J shed 3 bases, with 13 bases lying between them. CDR1 SGHNT and CDR2 YYREEE come from the germline V gene (reference sequence). The length of the CDR3 is 14 residues. CDR3 loop: CASSAPQREETQYF. The CDR3 DNA is TGTGCCAGCAGCGCCCCGCAGCGGGAAGAGACCCAGTACTTC.

This chain uses TRBV7-9 with TRBJ1-4; perhaps TRBD1 as D (5 bases). V lost 1 base and J 5 bases, leaving 8 bases between the germline ends. Germline V CDR1 and CDR2: SEHNR, FQNEAQ (reference sequence). CDR3 size: 14 residues. DNA for the CDR3: TGTGCCAGCAGCTTAGGGGGGAACAATGAAAAACTGTTTTTT. Protein: CASSLGGNNEKLFF.

About this clone: This sample also contains other DNA sequences that code for the same CDR3. J is TRBJ1-1 and V is TRBV4-2; D unresolved. The CDR3 runs to 16 residues. Germline V gives CDR1 LGHNA, CDR2 YNFKEQ. The V and J ends lost 0 bases and 0 bases respectively, with 11 bases between them. CDR3 region: CASSQEGRRMNTEAFF. CDR3 coding DNA: TGTGCCAGCAGCCAAGAAGGGCGGAGAATGAACACTGAAGCTTTCTTT.

CDR3 sequence (DNA): TGTGCCAGCAGGCGGTACGCGAACACCGGGGAGCTGTTTTTT. Protein: CASRRYANTGELFF. The chain uses TRBV27 and TRBJ2-2; D remains ambiguous. V lost 6 bases and J lost 0, with 8 bases in between. This CDR3 has 14 residues. Germline values: CDR1 MNHEY, CDR2 SMNVEV (reference sequence).

The chain carries TRBV20-1 and TRBJ2-5; the D is unclear. Germline V lookup: CDR1 DFQATT, CDR2 SNEGSKA (reference sequence). The CDR3 contains 11 residues. CDR3 DNA sequence: TGCAGCACACCCCTCCAAGAGACCCAGTACTTC. Its protein product is CSTPLQETQYF.

The chain employs TRBV6-4 and TRBJ2-1, with TRBD2 as a possible D gene (6 bases). CDR3 length: 16 amino acids. Germline CDR1 and CDR2: MRHNA and SNTAGT. Trimming removed 4 bases from V and 4 bases from J, with 17 bases in between. CDR3 nucleotides: TGTGCCAGCAGTGCCCAGAAGCGGGTCGGGTACAATGAGCAGTTCTTC. Its translation: CASSAQKRVGYNEQFF.

The chain carries TRBV18 and TRBJ2-3, with TRBD2 matching over 9 bases. The CDR3 consists of 24 residues. Germline loops: CDR1 KGHSH, CDR2 LQKENI. V lost 2 bases, J lost 3 bases, and 30 bases stayed unmatched. In nucleotides, the CDR3 is TGTGCCAGCTCACCAAGATCCATCATCGCCGATAGGGTCACGGGACTAGCTGAGACAGATACGCAGTATTTT. This translates into CASSPRSIIADRVTGLAETDTQYF.

The chain is built from TRBV30 and TRBJ1-5; no clear D. This CDR3 region has 13 residues. CDR1 GTSNPN and CDR2 SVGIG come from the germline V gene (reference sequence). The V gene lost 2 bases and the J gene lost 5 bases, with 10 bases spanning the gap. The CDR3 DNA sequence: TGTGCCTGGAGTCCGGATAAGGATCAGCCCCAGCATTTT. Translating gives CAWSPDKDQPQHF.

The chain combines TRBV5-4 with TRBJ2-7, with unresolved D. V dropped 0 bases and J dropped 3 bases, with 13 bases sitting between them. CDR1 SGHNT and CDR2 YYREEE come from the germline V gene (reference sequence). This CDR3 region has 15 residues. The CDR3, as DNA: TGTGCCAGCAGCTTGGCCCCGCATGCGAGCTACGAGCAGTACTTC. It translates to CASSLAPHASYEQYF.

The chain is built from TRBV29-1 and TRBJ1-5; D remains unclear. Trimming cost V 5 bases and J 3 bases, with 11 bases left between them. CDR3 length equals 13 residues. CDR1 SQVTM and CDR2 ANQGSEA come from the germline V gene. The CDR3 coding sequence is TGCAGCGTTTATAACGGCTACAATCAGCCCCAGCATTTT. Translated: CSVYNGYNQPQHF.

The chain links TRBV30 to TRBJ2-7; 9 bases line up with TRBD1. Germline CDR1 is GTSNPN and CDR2 is SVGIG (reference sequence). With V trimmed by 5 bases and J by 5 bases, 4 bases remained unmatched. The CDR3 is made up of 12 amino acids. CDR3 DNA sequence: TGTGCCTGGGAAAGACAGGGGGACGAGCAGTACTTC. As protein: CAWERQGDEQYF.

J is TRBJ1-1 and V is TRBV6-5, with D possibly TRBD1 on 5 matching bases. This CDR3 is 15 amino acids long. Germline values: CDR1 MNHEY, CDR2 SVGAGI. Trimming pared 3 bases from V and 7 bases from J, leaving 18 bases between. CDR3 sequence: CASSYGRAGIGEAFF. For the CDR3, the DNA is TGTGCCAGCAGTTATGGCAGGGCGGGAATTGGTGAAGCTTTCTTT.

V gene TRBV2 combines with J gene TRBJ2-1, with TRBD1 identical over 11 bases. The germline gives CDR1 SNHLY, CDR2 FYNNEI. V dropped 5 bases and J dropped 11; count of bases not matched to a gene: 11. There are 15 residues in the CDR3. In DNA, the CDR3 is TGTGCCAGCAGTTATGGGGGACAGGGGGTTTTGAAGCAGTTCTTC. It encodes CASSYGGQGVLKQFF.

This chain joins TRBV5-1 and TRBJ1-3; the D is unclear. Trimming shortened V by 4 bases and J by 2 bases, and 10 bases separated the two germline ends. This CDR3 is 14 amino acids long. Germline CDR1 and CDR2: SGHRS and YFSETQ. CDR3 protein: CASSADRTGNTIYF. The CDR3 DNA is TGCGCCAGCAGCGCCGATCGGACTGGAAACACCATATATTTT.

The chain carries TRBV9 and TRBJ2-1, with D unclear. CDR1 is SGDLS and CDR2 is YYNGEE in the germline V gene. CDR3 length equals 14 residues. V shed 0 bases and J shed 3 bases, with 7 bases lying between them. CDR3 nucleotides: TGTGCCAGCAGCGTAGCTCCAGACTACAATGAGCAGTTCTTC. Translated: CASSVAPDYNEQFF.

V gene TRBV15 combines with J gene TRBJ2-5; D unclear. The V gene's germline CDR1 is LNHNV and CDR2 YYDKDF (reference sequence). The germline V and J ends were trimmed by 0 bases and 7 bases, with 0 bases remaining between them. The CDR3 loop spans 10 amino acids. CDR3 DNA sequence: TGTGCCACCAGCAGAGAGACCCAGTACTTC. Protein sequence: CATSRETQYF. The full variable domain, rest sourced from reference TRBV15 and TRBJ2-5, is DAMVIQNPRYQVTQFGKPVTLSCSQTLNHNVMYWYQQKSSQAPKLLFHYYDKDFNNEADTPDNFQSRRPNTSFCFLDIRSPGLGDTAMYLCATSRETQYFGPGTRLLVL.

The chain employs TRBV28 and TRBJ2-1, with TRBD2 identical over 11 bases. Germline lookup yields CDR1 MDHEN and CDR2 SYDVKM. V was clipped by 5 bases and J by 5 bases; unmatched bases: 2. The CDR3 length is 14 residues. The CDR3 nucleotides are TGTGCCAGCAGTACTAGCGGGGGACACAATGAGCAGTTCTTC. This sequence encodes CASSTSGGHNEQFF.

As concerns this clone: Other DNA sequences from this sample encode an identical CDR3 as well. The chain joins TRBV30 to TRBJ2-3; D gene uncertain. The germline gives CDR1 GTSNPN, CDR2 SVGIG (reference sequence). This CDR3 contains 12 residues. V was cut by 3 bases and J by 1 base, with 5 bases left in between. The CDR3 bases are TGTGCCTGGAGCCGGGGCACAGATACGCAGTATTTT. Its translation: CAWSRGTDTQYF. The full variable domain, with the rest looked up from reference TRBV30 and TRBJ2-3, is SQTIHQWPATLVQPVGSPLSLECTVEGTSNPNLYWYRQAAGRGLQLLFYSVGIGQISSEVPQNLSASRPQDRQFILSSKKLLLSDSGFYLCAWSRGTDTQYFGPGTRLTVL.

The rearrangement uses TRBV4-3 and TRBJ2-3; possibly TRBD1 for D (5 bases). The CDR3 spans 17 residues. CDR1 LGHNA and CDR2 YSLEER come from the germline V gene. V was cut by 0 bases and J by 0 bases, with 13 bases left in between. The CDR3 protein is CASSQDDSRASTDTQYF. CDR3 coding DNA: TGCGCCAGCAGCCAAGACGATTCCAGGGCTAGCACAGATACGCAGTATTTT.

This clone showed up just once. The chain joins TRBV6-5 to TRBJ2-3; tentative D call: TRBD2 (6 bases). CDR1 MNHEY and CDR2 SVGAGI come from the germline V gene. Trimming stripped 5 bases from V and 14 bases from J, with 23 bases between. The CDR3 sequence is 14 residues long. This CDR3 reads CASSTAAGTFPRYF. The CDR3 DNA is TGTGCCAGCAGTACGGCGGCCGGGACTTTCCCTAGGTATTTT.

The rearrangement joins TRBV5-1 to TRBJ2-7; D perhaps matches TRBD1 (8 bases). Germline CDR1 reads SGHRS; CDR2 reads YFSETQ. This CDR3 has 14 residues. V was pared by 4 bases and J by 3 bases, with 14 bases between. The CDR3 spells CASSNTGGDYEQYF. The DNA of the CDR3 is TGCGCCAGCAGCAATACAGGGGGGGACTACGAGCAGTACTTC.

The chain is built from TRBV5-5 and TRBJ2-2; 9 nucleotides agree with TRBD2. This CDR3 is built from 17 residues. The germline V gene encodes CDR1 SGHKS and CDR2 YYEKEE (reference sequence). V trimming: 3 bases; J trimming: 2 bases; junction bases outside the gene matches: 8. CDR3 sequence reads: CASSSLAGQYNTGELFF. The CDR3 nucleotides read TGTGCCAGCAGCTCACTAGCGGGCCAATATAACACCGGGGAGCTGTTTTTT. The whole variable domain, filled in from reference TRBV5-5 and TRBJ2-2, reads DAGVTQSPTHLIKTRGQQVTLRCSPISGHKSVSWYQQVLGQGPQFIFQYYEKEERGRGNFPDRFSARQFPNYSSELNVNALLLGDSALYLCASSSLAGQYNTGELFFGEGSRLTVL.